Here is one T cell receptor beta chain with its context. What this receptor recognizes is not known. Qualities for individual bases were not recorded, and no much larger clone is one base off. The CDR3 holds 11 amino acids from the cysteine to the phenylalanine. The read is trimmed to its CDR3 DNA, 33 bases read in frame from base 1. Via the germline V gene, CDR1 is MNHEY and CDR2 SVGAGI. The germline ends are 9 bases apart after V is trimmed by 2 bases and J by 11 bases. Receptor amplification or capture employed PCR. The run used a HiSeq X Ten. High-throughput sequencing was used to characterize TCR repertoires. TCRdb trimmed the raw reads at Q25, called clones with MiXCR and kept productive beta chains. Rows with one shared CDR3 protein collapse into an entry with the most common genes and DNA. The sample table contains almost 9,500 distinct CDR3 sequences; only one count was recorded for around 48% of them. The ten largest clones take up 12% to 15% of the sample.

This sample was included in a study of esophageal squamous cell carcinoma under preoperative chemotherapy (dated by TCRdb to the late 2010s). For context, the study as a whole: In the study, TCR repertoires were profiled in both peripheral blood T cells and tumor-infiltrating lymphocytes. The study examined the effect of paclitaxel-nedaplatin chemotherapy on T-cell receptor repertoires in patients with esophageal squamous cell carcinoma. About 5 patients with primary esophageal squamous cell carcinoma made up the cohort. Repertoires from samples obtained before paclitaxel-nedaplatin therapy were compared with repertoires from samples obtained after paclitaxel-nedaplatin therapy.

Sample time point, as interpreted from the label and publication: after preoperative PTX-NDP chemotherapy. Before surgery, patients were given paclitaxel-nedaplatin as preoperative chemotherapy. Study-level results and caveats: Post-treatment tumor-infiltrating lymphocytes appeared to be derived in part from peripheral T cells migrating into the tumor, rather than solely from local clonal changes. Paclitaxel-nedaplatin therapy caused immediate and substantial changes in clonotype frequency, and abundant clones were more likely to contract than to amplify. TCR diversity increased significantly in peripheral T cells after chemotherapy, but not in tumor-infiltrating lymphocytes. The cohort was small, with only a few patients with esophageal squamous cell carcinoma analyzed.

Specimen collection occurred from a patient given preoperative chemotherapy. This receptor was obtained from a human donor with esophageal squamous cell carcinoma. The donor label of this sample is uncertain. The chain is made from TRBV6-5 and TRBJ2-5; the D gene identity is not certain. The bases are TGTGCCAGCAGTTACGAAAATGAGCAGTACTTC. Translated, this is CASSYENEQYF.